This T cell receptor beta chain stems from a study of T-cell memory formation after mild COVID-19. Study at large: Clusters of TCRs were largely donor specific.

The authors produced TCR alpha and TCR beta cDNA libraries with sample barcodes and UMIs by 5'RACE using constant-segment primers. From the 5' RACE reads, TCRdb called clonotypes with MiXCR, one entry per CDR3 protein. The data show 250,000 to 350,000 distinct CDR3 sequences, around 15% seen once. After removal of 5 bases from V and 9 bases from J, the junction contained 6 bases not matched to a gene. From germline, CDR1 is SQVTM and CDR2 ANQGSEA. This CDR3 spans 12 amino acids. A note on this clonotype: Antigen unknown.

Study-level points and caveats: CD4+ contracting clones were found mainly in CM and EM, and CD8+ ones in EMRA. That cross-reactive memory joined was suggested by some responding clones appearing in pre-infection memory.

The material sequenced was PBMCs or a T cell subset sorted from them (not recorded which). The clonotype was recovered from a man aged 18 to 30 who had mild COVID-19 (a few samples of this study predate the infection). Cell type and time point are not known. V usage is TRBV29-1 and J usage is TRBJ2-1, with 8 bases lining up with TRBD2. CDR3 coding DNA: TGCAGCGTTTCCGGGGCGGGGGGTGAGCAGTTCTTC. Translating gives CSVSGAGGEQFF.